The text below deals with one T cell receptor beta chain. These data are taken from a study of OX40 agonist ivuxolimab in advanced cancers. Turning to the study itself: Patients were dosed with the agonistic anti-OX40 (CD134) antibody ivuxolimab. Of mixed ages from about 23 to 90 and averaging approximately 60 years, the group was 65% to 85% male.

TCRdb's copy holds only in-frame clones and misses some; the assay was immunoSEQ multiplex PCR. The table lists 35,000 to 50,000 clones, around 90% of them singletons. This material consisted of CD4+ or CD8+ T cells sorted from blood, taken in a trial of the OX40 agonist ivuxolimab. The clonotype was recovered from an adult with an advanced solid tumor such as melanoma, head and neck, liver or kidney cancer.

CDR3 bases: TGTGCCAGCAGCGTAGGTGGGTATCGGTCGGAAGCTTTCTTT. This sequence encodes CASSVGGYRSEAFF. The rearrangement links TRBV9 to TRBJ1-1, with D unclear. CDR1 and CDR2 (germline): SGDLS, YYNGEE. V lost 0 bases and J lost 8, with 14 bases in between. This CDR3 is built from 14 residues.